A single sample gave rise to the 26 T cell receptor beta chains below, sequenced in a study of blood T cell repertoires in COVID-19. Data came from immunoSEQ multiplex PCR; TCRdb stores just in-frame clones and leaves some out. Among about 280,000 clones, 70% to 90% were seen once, and the ten largest hold 4.5% to 6%. Sample: peripheral blood. The receptors here all came from a man aged 50 to 60 with active or convalescent COVID-19.

The chain joins TRBV13 to TRBJ2-7, with D possibly being TRBD1 (5 bases). The CDR3 has 12 residues. Trimming left V 7 bases short and J 7 bases short, with 14 bases between. Germline V gene sequence: CDR1 PRHDT, CDR2 FYEKMQ (reference sequence). As DNA, the CDR3 is TGTGCCAGCACCCAGGGTTCTCGGGAGCAGTACTTC. Its protein is CASTQGSREQYF.

The chain uses TRBV4-1 and TRBJ2-1, with 8 positions matching TRBD2. This CDR3 is built from 15 residues. Germline CDR1 reads MGHRA; CDR2 reads YSYEKL. The V segment lost 6 bases and the J segment 9 bases; nucleotides outside the gene matches: 13. CDR3 amino acids: CASSRSGGAGFEQFF. The CDR3, as DNA: TGCGCCAGCAGTCGCTCGGGGGGGGCGGGATTTGAGCAGTTCTTC.

Only one count was recorded for this clone. This chain connects TRBV13 to TRBJ2-7; D is perhaps TRBD2 (5 bases). This CDR3 has 15 amino acids. The germline gives CDR1 PRHDT, CDR2 FYEKMQ (reference sequence). V was trimmed by 4 bases and J by 0 bases, leaving 13 bases between them. The CDR3 is CASSSPALGSYEQYF. CDR3 coding DNA: TGTGCCAGCAGCTCTCCGGCACTAGGCTCCTACGAGCAGTACTTC. Filled out from reference TRBV13 and TRBJ2-7, the complete variable domain reads AAGVIQSPRHLIKEKRETATLKCYPIPRHDTVYWYQQGPGQDPQFLISFYEKMQSDKGSIPDRFSAQQFSDYHSELNMSSLELGDSALYFCASSSPALGSYEQYFGPGTRLTVT.

This clone was counted a few times. The J gene is TRBJ1-3, the V gene TRBV5-1, with TRBD1 identical over 11 bases. The V segment lost 4 bases and the J segment 2 bases; nucleotides outside the gene matches: 5. CDR1 and CDR2 (germline): SGHRS, YFSETQ. The CDR3 extends over 16 amino acids. CDR3 bases: TGCGCCAGCAGCCCCGGGACAGGGGGAACTGGAAACACCATATATTTT. This translates into CASSPGTGGTGNTIYF.

The V and J genes are TRBV2 and TRBJ1-5; the D is unclear. V was shortened by 3 bases and J by 7 bases, with 13 bases between the two germline ends. The V gene's germline CDR1 is SNHLY and CDR2 FYNNEI. The CDR3 is made up of 14 amino acids. The CDR3 DNA is TGTGCCAGCAGTGAGAATCTAAGCCCCCAGCCCCAGCATTTT. Residues: CASSENLSPQPQHF.

This chain uses TRBV30 with TRBJ2-1; 14 positions agree with TRBD2. Germline V CDR1 and CDR2: GTSNPN, SVGIG (reference sequence). The CDR3 contains 19 residues. The V gene end was trimmed by 3 bases and the J gene end by 1 base; junction bases not matched to a gene: 11. CDR3 residues: CAWRGETSGRALSYNEQFF. In DNA form, the CDR3 reads TGTGCCTGGAGGGGAGAGACTAGCGGGAGGGCCCTTTCCTACAATGAGCAGTTCTTC.

The DNA of the CDR3 is TGTGCCAGCAGTTTAGACAGGCCAGGCTCACCCCTCCACTTT. It yields the protein CASSLDRPGSPLHF. V is TRBV27 and J is TRBJ1-6; a possible D gene is TRBD1 (6 bases). The CDR3 sequence is 14 residues long. In germline, CDR1 is MNHEY, CDR2 SMNVEV (reference sequence). Trimming shortened V by 2 bases and J by 10 bases, and 12 bases separated the two germline ends.

The CDR3 spells CATSDSSWETQYF. CDR3 nucleotides: TGTGCCACCAGTGATTCTAGCTGGGAGACCCAGTACTTC. This rearrangement joins TRBV24-1 to TRBJ2-5; D may be TRBD2 (5 bases). V lost 2 bases, J lost 5 bases, and 8 bases lay in between. Germline V gene sequence: CDR1 KGHDR, CDR2 SFDVKD. The CDR3 has 13 residues.

V usage is TRBV2 and J usage is TRBJ1-4; D gene ambiguous. V dropped 7 bases and J dropped 5 bases, with 8 bases sitting between them. The CDR3 totals 12 residues. Germline loops: CDR1 SNHLY, CDR2 FYNNEI. CDR3 DNA: TGTGCCAGCATAGGAGCCAATGAAAAACTGTTTTTT. Translation gives CASIGANEKLFF.

J is TRBJ2-1 and V is TRBV7-2; 10 bases map to TRBD2. This CDR3 has 14 amino acids. Germline V CDR1 and CDR2: SGHTA, FQGNSA. Trimming took 5 bases from V and 7 from J; bases not matched to a gene: 5. CDR3: CASSPTSGANEQFF. In DNA, the CDR3 is TGTGCCAGCAGCCCAACTAGCGGGGCAAATGAGCAGTTCTTC.

V is TRBV9 and J is TRBJ2-3; the D is unclear. V dropped 0 bases and J dropped 2 bases, with 4 bases sitting between them. The germline V gene has CDR1 SGDLS and CDR2 YYNGEE. This CDR3 region has 13 residues. The CDR3 sequence is CASSVANTDTQYF. The DNA of the CDR3 is TGTGCCAGCAGCGTAGCAAACACAGATACGCAGTATTTT.

The J gene is TRBJ2-1, the V gene TRBV27, with D maybe TRBD2 (6 bases). Between the trimmed V and J ends, which lost 7 bases and 0 bases, there was a span of 22 bases. Germline V CDR1 and CDR2: MNHEY, SMNVEV (reference sequence). CDR3 length: 18 amino acids. The CDR3 loop is CASTLWEDSPSSYNEQFF. The CDR3 DNA is TGTGCCAGCACCCTTTGGGAGGATTCCCCCAGCTCCTACAATGAGCAGTTCTTC.

The chain has TRBV4-1 and TRBJ2-1, with a tentative D call TRBD1 (7 bases). The V end was cut by 1 base, the J end by 9 bases, with 25 bases between. The CDR3 has 18 residues. The germline gives CDR1 MGHRA, CDR2 YSYEKL. CDR3 amino acids: CASSQGTIGGEKGGEQFF. CDR3 nucleotide sequence: TGCGCCAGCAGCCAAGGAACCATAGGGGGCGAGAAGGGGGGTGAGCAGTTCTTC.

V usage is TRBV5-1 and J usage is TRBJ1-1, with 7 bases fitting TRBD1. With V trimmed by 4 bases and J by 1 base, 7 bases remained unmatched. The germline gives CDR1 SGHRS, CDR2 YFSETQ. This CDR3 comprises 15 residues. The CDR3 sequence: CASSQSQGENTEAFF. CDR3 in DNA: TGCGCCAGCAGCCAGAGCCAGGGGGAGAACACTGAAGCTTTCTTT.

This sequence joins TRBV4-1 and TRBJ2-7, with 7 bases fitting TRBD2. V was clipped by 0 bases and J by 7 bases; unmatched bases: 18. In germline, CDR1 is MGHRA, CDR2 YSYEKL. The CDR3 is 18 residues long. The CDR3 DNA sequence: TGCGCCAGCAGCCAAGATCTTCGGGAGGCGGGGGATAGAGGTGAGCAGTACTTC. It translates to CASSQDLREAGDRGEQYF.

This clone has just one count. The chain carries TRBV30 and TRBJ2-7, with D perhaps TRBD1 (6 bases). The germline gives CDR1 GTSNPN, CDR2 SVGIG (reference sequence). This CDR3 contains 11 residues. Trimming cost V 6 bases and J 7 bases, with 13 bases left between them. CDR3 residues: CACWGPQEQYF. The CDR3 nucleotides read TGTGCCTGCTGGGGGCCCCAGGAGCAGTACTTC.

The chain joins TRBV27 to TRBJ1-2; D possibly corresponds to TRBD1 (6 bases). V was shortened by 7 bases and J by 4 bases, with 13 bases between the two germline ends. This CDR3 spans 13 amino acids. From germline, CDR1 is MNHEY and CDR2 SMNVEV (reference sequence). CDR3 coding DNA: TGTGCCAGCAAACGTACAGGGCCCTATGGCTACACCTTC. This encodes CASKRTGPYGYTF.

The chain couples TRBV27 to TRBJ1-5, with TRBD1 matching over 9 bases. The CDR3 spans 14 residues. Looked up from germline, CDR1 is MNHEY and CDR2 is SMNVEV (reference sequence). V shed 5 bases and J 3 bases; nucleotides not matched to a gene: 2. The CDR3 region is CASSRTGDNQPQHF. The CDR3 DNA follows: TGTGCCAGCAGTAGGACAGGGGACAATCAGCCCCAGCATTTT.

In its sample, this clone was seen a few times. The chain carries TRBV6-5 and TRBJ1-5, with a possible D match to TRBD1 (5 bases). CDR3 size: 11 residues. Germline CDR1 MNHEY, CDR2 SVGAGI. Trimming removed 9 bases from V and 5 bases from J, with 8 bases in between. CDR3 residues: CASAGDQPQHF. For the CDR3, the DNA is TGTGCCAGTGCGGGGGATCAGCCCCAGCATTTT.

CDR3 sequence (DNA): TGCAGTGCTAGTCTGGCTCATACAGCCAAAAACATTCAGTACTTC. Translated, it gives CSASLAHTAKNIQYF. V and J are TRBV20-1 and TRBJ2-4; D is ambiguous. Germline assignment: CDR1 DFQATT and CDR2 SNEGSKA (reference sequence). This CDR3 contains 15 residues. Trimming shortened V by 3 bases and J by 0 bases, and 12 bases separated the two germline ends.

The chain is built from TRBV6-2 or TRBV6-3 and TRBJ2-7; D gene ambiguous. This CDR3 is built from 15 residues. The V gene lost 4 bases and the J gene lost 0 bases, with 13 bases spanning the gap. Germline V CDR1 and CDR2: MNHEY, SVGEGT. DNA for the CDR3: TGTGCCAGCAGTTTTTCACCAACAAGCTCCTACGAGCAGTACTTC. It codes for CASSFSPTSSYEQYF.

This rearrangement joins TRBV5-1 to TRBJ1-1; D remains ambiguous. Trimming took 3 bases from V and 7 from J, leaving 16 bases between them. Germline CDR1 is SGHRS and CDR2 is YFSETQ. The CDR3 consists of 14 residues. As DNA, the CDR3 is TGCGCCAGCAGCTCCGTTCCGGACTTGGGTGAAGCTTTCTTT. It specifies CASSSVPDLGEAFF.

The chain has TRBV7-8 and TRBJ2-5; D remains unclear. The germline V gene has CDR1 SGHVS and CDR2 FQNEAQ. The CDR3 loop spans 13 amino acids. V dropped 5 bases and J dropped 2 bases, with 9 bases sitting between them. The CDR3 DNA is TGTGCCAGCAGCCCACGACTGCAAGAGACCCAGTACTTC. Its translation: CASSPRLQETQYF.

In DNA, the CDR3 is TGTGCCAGCAGCCTTGACGGGGGGGACAATCAGCCCCAGCATTTT. Translation gives CASSLDGGDNQPQHF. The genes are TRBV6-4 and TRBJ1-5; D is perhaps TRBD1 (5 bases). V gave up 6 bases and J gave up 3 bases, with 15 bases separating them. Looked up from germline, CDR1 is MRHNA and CDR2 is SNTAGT. The CDR3 spans 15 residues.

This sequence joins TRBV6-1 and TRBJ2-7; TRBD2 agrees at 8 bases. The CDR3 length is 15 residues. Germline V CDR1 and CDR2: MNHNS, SASEGT. V lost 0 bases, J lost 0 bases, and 1 base stayed unmatched. CDR3 DNA: TGTGCCAGCAGTGAAGCACTAGCGGTCTCCTACGAGCAGTACTTC. Protein product: CASSEALAVSYEQYF.

This clone has more than one count but fewer than ten. The rearrangement joins TRBV3-1 (or the pseudogene TRBV3-2) to TRBJ1-5; 7 bases are shared with TRBD1. Germline lookup yields CDR1 LGHDT and CDR2 YNNKEL (reference sequence). The V and J ends lost 0 bases and 5 bases, in that order; junction bases with no gene match: 4. The CDR3 length is 15 residues. CDR3 coding DNA: TGTGCCAGCAGCCAAGATCAGACAGGGCATCAGCCCCAGCATTTT. Encoded protein: CASSQDQTGHQPQHF.